Sequencing of this T cell receptor beta chain was carried out in a study of shared clonotypes between healthy human individuals. General study findings and limits: Sharing across four donors was highest in naive CD4 (roughly 5%) and lowest in memory CD8 (around 0.4%).

Between the trimmed V and J ends, which lost 1 base and 5 bases, there was a span of 12 bases. The CDR3 is made up of 15 amino acids. Germline loops: CDR1 SGHVS, CDR2 FQNEAQ. CD8 cells classed as naive were CD45RO-negative and positively selected for CCR7, excluding terminally differentiated effector memory CD45RA+ cells. TCRdb's table, derived via immunoSEQ multiplex PCR, lists solely in-frame clones and lacks some. Of about 2,100,000 clones listed, roughly 91% are singletons. With regard to this clone: What it binds is unknown.

The receptor was derived from a man in his late teens or twenties in good health. Some clones in this sample may be carry-over from other donors' samples. Sequenced: naive CD8+ T cells from PBMCs. The V call is TRBV7-8, the J call TRBJ1-5; the D gene is possibly TRBD1 (5 bases). The DNA of the CDR3 is TGTGCCAGCAGCTTAGACAGGTCGGTGGATCAGCCCCAGCATTTT. This sequence encodes CASSLDRSVDQPQHF. The full variable domain, its missing parts supplied by reference TRBV7-8 and TRBJ1-5, is GAGVSQSPRYKVAKRGQDVALRCDPISGHVSLFWYQQALGQGPEFLTYFQNEAQLDKSGLPSDRFFAERPEGSVSTLKIQRTQQEDSAVYLCASSLDRSVDQPQHFGDGTRLSIL.